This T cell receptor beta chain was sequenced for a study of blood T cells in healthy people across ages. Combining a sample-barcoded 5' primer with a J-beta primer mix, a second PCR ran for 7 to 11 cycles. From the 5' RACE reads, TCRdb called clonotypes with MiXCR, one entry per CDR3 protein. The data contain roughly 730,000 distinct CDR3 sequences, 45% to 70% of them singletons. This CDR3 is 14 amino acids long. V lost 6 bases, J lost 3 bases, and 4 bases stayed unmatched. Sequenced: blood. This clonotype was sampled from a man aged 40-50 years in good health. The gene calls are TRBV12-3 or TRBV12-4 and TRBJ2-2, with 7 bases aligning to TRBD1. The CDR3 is CASSAGTDTGELFF. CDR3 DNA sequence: TGTGCCAGCAGCGCCGGGACAGACACCGGGGAGCTGTTTTTT.